The following is a T cell receptor beta chain sequence with its context. The data originate from a study of CD8+ T cells in alopecia areata. Study at large: Patients in the treated group were given tofacitinib by mouth, 5 to 10 mg twice a day.

Once RNA had been extracted, it was reverse transcribed into cDNA to act as the sequencing template. Data came from immunoSEQ multiplex PCR; TCRdb stores just in-frame clones and leaves some out. The sample has around 250,000 clones, around two thirds seen once; the top ten hold more than 0.95%. The sorting of PBMCs gave CD4+ and CD8+ T cells. Trimming took 4 bases from V and 0 from J; bases not matched to a gene: 5. Germline V gene lookup returns CDR1 SGDLS and CDR2 YYNGEE. This CDR3 is built from 15 residues. This TCR derives from a human donor with alopecia areata. Sample: CD4+ T cells sorted from blood, taken at week 0. The chain couples TRBV9 to TRBJ2-3; the match to TRBD1 covers 7 bases. The CDR3 loop is CASSPTGLSTDTQYF. The CDR3 DNA is TGTGCCAGCAGCCCGACAGGGCTTAGCACAGATACGCAGTATTTT. The full variable domain, with the rest looked up from reference TRBV9 and TRBJ2-3, is DSGVTQTPKHLITATGQRVTLRCSPRSGDLSVYWYQQSLDQGLQFLIQYYNGEERAKGNILERFSAQQFPDLHSELNLSSLELGDSALYFCASSPTGLSTDTQYFGPGTRLTVL.